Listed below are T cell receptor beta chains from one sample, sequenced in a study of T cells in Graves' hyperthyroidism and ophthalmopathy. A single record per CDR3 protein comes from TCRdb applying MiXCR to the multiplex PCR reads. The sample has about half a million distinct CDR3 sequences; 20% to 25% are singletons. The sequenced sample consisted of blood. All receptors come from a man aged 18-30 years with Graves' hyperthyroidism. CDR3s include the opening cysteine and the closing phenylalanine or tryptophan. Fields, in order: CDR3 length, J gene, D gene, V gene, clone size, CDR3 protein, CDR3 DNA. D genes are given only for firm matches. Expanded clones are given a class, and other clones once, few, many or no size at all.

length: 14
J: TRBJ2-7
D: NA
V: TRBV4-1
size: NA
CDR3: CASSQQTFSYEQYF
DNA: TGCGCCAGCAGCCAACAGACTTTTTCCTACGAGCAGTACTTC

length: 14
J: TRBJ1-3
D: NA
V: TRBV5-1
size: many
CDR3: CASSPRADGNTIYF
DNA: TGCGCCAGCAGCCCCCGGGCAGATGGAAACACCATATATTTT

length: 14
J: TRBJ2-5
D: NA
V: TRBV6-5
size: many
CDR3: CASSYSTRGETQYF
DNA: TGTGCCAGCAGTTACTCGACTAGGGGGGAGACCCAGTACTTC

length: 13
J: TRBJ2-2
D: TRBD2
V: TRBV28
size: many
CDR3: CASRGLLTGELFF
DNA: TGTGCCAGCAGGGGACTACTCACCGGGGAGCTGTTTTTT

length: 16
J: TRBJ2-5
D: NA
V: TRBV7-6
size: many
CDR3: CASSPGPSEVQETQYF
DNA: TGTGCCAGCAGCCCTGGGCCATCGGAGGTCCAAGAGACCCAGTACTTC

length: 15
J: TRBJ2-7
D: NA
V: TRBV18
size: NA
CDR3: CASSQVGGVLNEQYF
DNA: TGTGCCAGCTCACAGGTTGGAGGGGTCCTCAACGAGCAGTACTTC

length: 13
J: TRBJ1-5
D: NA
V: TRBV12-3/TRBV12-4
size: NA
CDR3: CASSLGLYQPQHF
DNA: TGTGCCAGCAGTTTGGGTCTGTATCAGCCCCAGCATTTT

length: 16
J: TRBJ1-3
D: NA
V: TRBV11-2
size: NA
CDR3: CASSLDSSLSGNTIYF
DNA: TGTGCCAGCAGCTTAGATTCGTCATTATCTGGAAACACCATATATTTT

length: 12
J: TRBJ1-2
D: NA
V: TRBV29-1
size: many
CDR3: CGGSVSQYGYTF
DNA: TGCGGCGGTTCGGTGTCGCAGTATGGCTACACCTTC

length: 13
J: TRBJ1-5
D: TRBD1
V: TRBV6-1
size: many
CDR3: CASRDRVGQPQHF
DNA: TGTGCCAGCCGGGACAGGGTAGGTCAGCCCCAGCATTTT

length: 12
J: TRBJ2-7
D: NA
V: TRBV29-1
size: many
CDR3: CSVDGGPNEQYF
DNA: TGCAGCGTTGATGGGGGACCGAACGAGCAGTACTTC

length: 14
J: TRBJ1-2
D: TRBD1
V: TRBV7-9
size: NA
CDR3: CASSAKDRDYGYTF
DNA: TGTGCCAGCAGCGCTAAGGACAGGGACTATGGCTACACCTTC

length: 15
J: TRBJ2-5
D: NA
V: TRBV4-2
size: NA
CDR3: CASSPFWGAGETQYF
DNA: TGTGCCAGCAGCCCCTTTTGGGGGGCGGGAGAGACCCAGTACTTC

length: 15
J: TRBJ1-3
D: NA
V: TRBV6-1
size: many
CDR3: CASWPRAFSGNTIYF
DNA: TGTGCCAGCTGGCCCAGGGCCTTTTCTGGTAACACCATATATTTT

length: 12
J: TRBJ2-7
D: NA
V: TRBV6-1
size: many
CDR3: CASSEVQYEQYF
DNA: TGTGCCAGCAGTGAAGTACAGTACGAGCAGTACTTC

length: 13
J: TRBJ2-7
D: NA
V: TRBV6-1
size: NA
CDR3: CASSRDQSYEQYF
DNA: TGTGCCAGCAGTCGGGACCAATCCTACGAGCAGTACTTC

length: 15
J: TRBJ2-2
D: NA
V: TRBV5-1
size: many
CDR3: CASSLGGSNTGELFF
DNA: TGCGCCAGCAGCTTGGGGGGCAGCAACACCGGGGAGCTGTTTTTT

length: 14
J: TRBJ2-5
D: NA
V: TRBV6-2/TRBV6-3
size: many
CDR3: CASKSRDSQETQYF
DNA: TGTGCCAGCAAATCGCGGGACAGCCAAGAGACCCAGTACTTC

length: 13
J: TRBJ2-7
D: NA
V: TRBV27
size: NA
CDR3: CASSPYTSHEQYF
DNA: TGTGCCAGCAGTCCCTATACTAGCCACGAGCAGTACTTC

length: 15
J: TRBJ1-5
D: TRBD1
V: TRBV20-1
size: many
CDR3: CSALTGRSRNQPQHF
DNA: TGCAGTGCGCTGACAGGGAGGAGTCGCAATCAGCCCCAGCATTTT

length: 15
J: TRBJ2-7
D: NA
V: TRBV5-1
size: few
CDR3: CASSLVVGAAGEQYF
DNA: TGCGCCAGCAGCTTGGTTGTGGGAGCCGCCGGTGAGCAGTACTTC

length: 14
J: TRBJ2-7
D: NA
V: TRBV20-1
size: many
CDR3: CSASQLGLAYEQYF
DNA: TGCAGTGCTAGCCAACTAGGCTTGGCCTACGAGCAGTACTTC

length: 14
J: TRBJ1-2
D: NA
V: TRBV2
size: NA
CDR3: CASTPTGPNYGYTF
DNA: TGTGCCAGCACCCCGACCGGGCCTAACTATGGCTACACCTTC

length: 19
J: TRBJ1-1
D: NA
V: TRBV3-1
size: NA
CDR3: CASSQDFPLMTGVGTEAFF
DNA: TGTGCCAGCAGCCAAGATTTTCCCCTTATGACGGGAGTAGGAACTGAAGCTTTCTTT

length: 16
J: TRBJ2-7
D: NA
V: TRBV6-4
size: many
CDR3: CASSDAGIPWSSKQYF
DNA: TGTGCCAGCAGTGACGCCGGGATACCTTGGAGCAGCAAGCAGTACTTC

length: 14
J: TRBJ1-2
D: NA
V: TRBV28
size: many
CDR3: CASSLGVLDYGYTF
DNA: TGTGCCAGCAGTCTAGGGGTATTGGACTATGGCTACACCTTC

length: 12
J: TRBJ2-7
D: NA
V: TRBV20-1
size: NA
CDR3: CSAYYRSYEQYF
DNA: TGCAGTGCGTACTACCGTTCCTACGAGCAGTACTTC

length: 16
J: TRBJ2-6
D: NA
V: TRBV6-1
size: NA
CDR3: CVSRRQGAIGANVLTF
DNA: TGTGTCAGCAGGAGACAAGGTGCTATTGGGGCCAACGTCCTGACTTTC

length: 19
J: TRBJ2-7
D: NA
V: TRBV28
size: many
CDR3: CASSSLLPGDRRPSYEQYF
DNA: TGTGCCAGCAGTTCCCTATTGCCGGGGGACAGAAGACCCTCCTACGAGCAGTACTTC

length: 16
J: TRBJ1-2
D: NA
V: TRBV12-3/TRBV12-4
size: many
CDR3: CASRRQALLGSYGYTF
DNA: TGTGCCAGCAGAAGACAGGCTCTACTAGGGAGCTATGGCTACACCTTC

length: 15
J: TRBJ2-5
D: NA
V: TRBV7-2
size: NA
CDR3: CASSLSAVRGETQYF
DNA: TGTGCCAGCAGCTTATCGGCGGTTAGAGGAGAGACCCAGTACTTC

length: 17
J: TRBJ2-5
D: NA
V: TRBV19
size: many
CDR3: CASSIVISGHVQETQYF
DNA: TGTGCCAGTAGTATAGTCATATCCGGTCACGTCCAAGAGACCCAGTACTTC

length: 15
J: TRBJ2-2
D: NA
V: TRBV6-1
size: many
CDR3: CASSLEEGGTGELFF
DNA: TGTGCCAGCAGCCTCGAGGAAGGGGGGACCGGGGAGCTGTTTTTT

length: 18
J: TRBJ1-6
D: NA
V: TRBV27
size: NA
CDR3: CASSNVGFRSSYNSPLHF
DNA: TGTGCCAGCAGTAACGTAGGGTTCCGGAGCTCCTATAATTCACCCCTCCACTTT

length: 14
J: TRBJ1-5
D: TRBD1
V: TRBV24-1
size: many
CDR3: CATSDPGQVVPQHF
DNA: TGTGCCACCAGTGACCCGGGACAGGTAGTTCCCCAGCATTTT

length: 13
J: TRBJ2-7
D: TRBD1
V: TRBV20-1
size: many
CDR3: CSARDRGFSEQYF
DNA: TGCAGTGCTAGGGACAGGGGGTTTTCCGAGCAGTACTTC

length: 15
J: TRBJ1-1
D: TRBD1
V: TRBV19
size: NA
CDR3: CASSIVEGANAEAFF
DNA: TGTGCCAGTAGTATAGTTGAGGGGGCGAACGCTGAAGCTTTCTTT

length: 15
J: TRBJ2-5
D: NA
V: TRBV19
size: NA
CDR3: CASSIFQGDQETQYF
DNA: TGTGCCAGTAGTATATTCCAGGGTGACCAAGAGACCCAGTACTTC

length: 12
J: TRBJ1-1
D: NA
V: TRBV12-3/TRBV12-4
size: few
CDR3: CASSFNEVRAFF
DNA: TGTGCCAGCAGTTTCAACGAAGTTAGGGCTTTCTTT

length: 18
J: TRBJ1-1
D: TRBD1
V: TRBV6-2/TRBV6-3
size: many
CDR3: CASSYRIYRGLGGTEAFF
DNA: TGTGCCAGCAGTTACCGTATCTACAGGGGATTAGGAGGGACTGAAGCTTTCTTT

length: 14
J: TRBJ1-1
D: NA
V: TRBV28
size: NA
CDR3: CASSWGSSNTEAFF
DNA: TGTGCCAGCTCTTGGGGGTCCTCCAACACTGAAGCTTTCTTT

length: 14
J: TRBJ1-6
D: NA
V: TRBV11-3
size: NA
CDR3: CASSFQGSNSPLHF
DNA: TGTGCCAGCAGCTTCCAGGGATCCAATTCACCCCTCCACTTT

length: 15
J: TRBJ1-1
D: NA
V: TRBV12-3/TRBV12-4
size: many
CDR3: CASSQAGGRGTEAFF
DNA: TGTGCCAGCAGTCAGGCTGGGGGGAGGGGGACTGAAGCTTTCTTT

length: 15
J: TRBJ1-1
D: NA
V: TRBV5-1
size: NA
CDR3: CASSLVVFEDTEAFF
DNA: TGTGCCAGCAGCTTGGTTGTTTTTGAGGACACTGAAGCTTTCTTT